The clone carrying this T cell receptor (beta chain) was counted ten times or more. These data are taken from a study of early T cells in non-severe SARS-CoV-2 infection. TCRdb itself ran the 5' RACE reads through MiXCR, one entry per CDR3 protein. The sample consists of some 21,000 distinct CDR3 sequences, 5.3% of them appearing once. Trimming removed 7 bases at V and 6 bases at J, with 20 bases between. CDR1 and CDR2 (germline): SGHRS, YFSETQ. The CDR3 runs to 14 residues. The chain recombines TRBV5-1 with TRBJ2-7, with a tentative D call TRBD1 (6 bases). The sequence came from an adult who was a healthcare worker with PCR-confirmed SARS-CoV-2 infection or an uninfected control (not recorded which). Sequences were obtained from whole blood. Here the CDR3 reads CASATGASFGEQYF. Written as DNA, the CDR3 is TGCGCCAGCGCGACAGGAGCGTCCTTCGGCGAGCAGTACTTC.